One sample yielded the 24 T cell receptor beta chains listed below, sequenced in a study of blood T cell repertoires in COVID-19. Here immunoSEQ multiplex PCR was the method, and the copy in TCRdb shows in-frame clones only, minus some. The table records about 260,000 clones, 85% to 90% of them present only once. Sequences were obtained from peripheral blood. The receptors shown here come from a woman in her 40s who had recovered from COVID-19.

This clone appeared a single time. J is TRBJ1-3 and V is TRBV7-6; TRBD1 is a possible D gene (6 bases). V was shortened by 4 bases and J by 4 bases, with 14 bases between the two germline ends. This CDR3 comprises 15 residues. CDR1 and CDR2 from the germline V gene are SGHVS and FNYEAQ. The CDR3 DNA reads TGTGCCAGCAGCTATGATCGGGGGGCCGGAAACACCATATATTTT. It is translated as CASSYDRGAGNTIYF.

This chain joins TRBV2 and TRBJ1-4; D uncertain. Between the trimmed V and J ends, which lost 4 bases and 8 bases, there was a span of 5 bases. The CDR3 length is 11 residues. CDR1 and CDR2 (germline): SNHLY, FYNNEI. The CDR3 sequence: CASSAREKLFF. In DNA form, the CDR3 reads TGTGCCAGCAGTGCGCGGGAAAAACTGTTTTTT.

CDR3 coding DNA: TGTGCCAGCAGCTTAGTGGCGGGGGGGCCGATTGAGCAGTTCTTC. It is translated as CASSLVAGGPIEQFF. This chain links TRBV11-3 with TRBJ2-1; TRBD2 aligns across 9 bases. J was trimmed by 9 bases and V by 1 base; bases with no gene match: 7. The V gene's germline CDR1 is SGHNT and CDR2 YENEEA. This CDR3 has 15 residues.

This clone came up once. The chain carries TRBV10-3 and TRBJ1-5; unclear D gene. Germline V gene lookup returns CDR1 ENHRY and CDR2 SYGVKD. V was pared by 0 bases and J by 4 bases, with 7 bases between. The CDR3 is 14 amino acids. CDR3 nucleotides: TGTGCCATCAGTGAGTCAAGAGAAAATCAGCCCCAGCATTTT. It translates to CAISESRENQPQHF.

V is TRBV5-4 and J is TRBJ2-3, with D possibly being TRBD1 (8 bases). Trimming removed 5 bases at V and 3 bases at J, with 16 bases between. This CDR3 contains 15 residues. Germline V lookup: CDR1 SGHNT, CDR2 YYREEE (reference sequence). The CDR3 nucleotides read TGTGCCAGCAGAAGGCAACAGGGGGGGACAGATACGCAGTATTTT. It specifies CASRRQQGGTDTQYF.

Turning to this clone: It is unclear where the CDR3 begins or ends on the DNA, so no DNA is shown, and the CDR3 is as TCRdb lists it. V is TRBV6-5 and J is TRBJ2-5; the DNA was not used to check the table's D call, TRBD2. Germline values: CDR1 MNHEY, CDR2 SVGAGI. The CDR3 has 13 residues if both end residues are counted. CDR3: CASRPGVAGGSHF.

The rearrangement links TRBV7-2 to TRBJ2-7; D unresolved. V lost 1 base and J 7 bases, leaving 5 bases between the germline ends. CDR3 length equals 11 residues. Looked up from germline, CDR1 is SGHTA and CDR2 is FQGNSA. The CDR3 region is CASSLVREQYF. Written as DNA, the CDR3 is TGTGCCAGCAGCTTAGTGAGGGAGCAGTACTTC.

The sample holds a few counts of this clone. The chain is built from TRBV7-6 and TRBJ1-1; D gene unclear. This CDR3 spans 14 amino acids. Germline-derived CDR1 and CDR2 are SGHVS and FNYEAQ. Trimming left V 5 bases short and J 1 base short, with 11 bases between. The CDR3 loop reads CASSRGLGNTEAFF. Written as DNA, the CDR3 is TGTGCCAGCAGCCGAGGCTTGGGGAACACTGAAGCTTTCTTT. Looking up the rest from reference TRBV7-6 and TRBJ1-1 gives the full variable domain: GAGVSQSPRYKVTKRGQDVALRCDPISGHVSLYWYRQALGQGPEFLTYFNYEAQQDKSGLPNDRFSAERPEGSISTLTIQRTEQRDSAMYRCASSRGLGNTEAFFGQGTRLTVV.

The V call is TRBV28, the J call TRBJ1-2, with TRBD1 as a possible D gene (5 bases). The CDR3 contains 12 residues. The ends were cut back, 4 bases at V and 4 bases at J, with 7 bases in the middle. Germline CDR1 and CDR2: MDHEN and SYDVKM. The CDR3 DNA is TGTGCCAGCAGTTCGACAGCCTATGGCTACACCTTC. Encoded protein: CASSSTAYGYTF.

This chain links TRBV19 with TRBJ2-3; 9 bases agree with TRBD1. With V trimmed by 5 bases and J by 3 bases, 6 bases remained unmatched. CDR3 size: 15 residues. Germline V CDR1 and CDR2: LNHDA, SQIVND (reference sequence). The CDR3 DNA reads as TGTGCCAGTAGTTCACCGGGACAGGGAACAGATACGCAGTATTTT. It specifies CASSSPGQGTDTQYF.

This chain connects TRBV9 to TRBJ2-2; 11 bases are a match to TRBD2. V lost 3 bases and J lost 7; bases outside the gene matches: 5. Germline V gene data show CDR1 as SGDLS and CDR2 as YYNGEE. This CDR3 is built from 15 residues. CDR3 sequence reads: CASSGSGGAGGELFF. The CDR3 DNA sequence: TGTGCCAGCAGCGGTAGCGGGGGGGCCGGCGGGGAGCTGTTTTTT. Full variable domain (outside the CDR3, taken from reference TRBV9 and TRBJ2-2): DSGVTQTPKHLITATGQRVTLRCSPRSGDLSVYWYQQSLDQGLQFLIQYYNGEERAKGNILERFSAQQFPDLHSELNLSSLELGDSALYFCASSGSGGAGGELFFGEGSRLTVL.

The rearrangement uses TRBV29-1 and TRBJ2-3; a weak D match, TRBD2 (6 bases). Germline V gene sequence: CDR1 SQVTM, CDR2 ANQGSEA. CDR3 length: 13 residues. V was pared by 3 bases and J by 1 base, with 8 bases between. The CDR3 protein is CSVELAGTDTQYF. The CDR3 nucleotides read TGCAGCGTTGAGTTAGCGGGCACAGATACGCAGTATTTT.

V usage is TRBV19 and J usage is TRBJ1-1; no reliable D call. Germline CDR1 LNHDA, CDR2 SQIVND (reference sequence). V was clipped by 0 bases and J by 4 bases, with 15 bases between them. The CDR3 length is 16 residues. Here the CDR3 DNA reads TGTGCCAGTAGTATAGATAGGTGGCCAACAGCCACTGAAGCTTTCTTT. Translation: CASSIDRWPTATEAFF. Combining the CDR3 with reference TRBV19 and TRBJ1-1 gives the whole variable domain DGGITQSPKYLFRKEGQNVTLSCEQNLNHDAMYWYRQDPGQGLRLIYYSQIVNDFQKGDIAEGYSVSREKKESFPLTVTSAQKNPTAFYLCASSIDRWPTATEAFFGQGTRLTVV.

The J gene is TRBJ1-1, the V gene TRBV2, with TRBD1 identical over 11 bases. The CDR3 consists of 13 residues. Germline values: CDR1 SNHLY, CDR2 FYNNEI. J gave up 5 bases and V 6 bases, and 2 bases lay outside the gene matches. This CDR3 is CASRGDRGTEAFF. CDR3 DNA sequence: TGTGCCAGCAGGGGGGACAGGGGGACTGAAGCTTTCTTT.

The chain joins TRBV2 to TRBJ1-5; D unclear. This CDR3 is 13 amino acids long. V lost 1 base and J lost 5, with 6 bases in between. Germline loops: CDR1 SNHLY, CDR2 FYNNEI. For the CDR3, the DNA is TGTGCCAGCAGTGAAGGAGGGTATCAGCCCCAGCATTTT. Translation gives CASSEGGYQPQHF.

The V gene is TRBV10-1, the J gene TRBJ2-5, with no clear D. The CDR3 is 13 residues long. The V end lost 3 bases, the J end lost 5 bases, and 10 bases lay between the germline ends. Germline CDR1 reads WNHNN; CDR2 reads SYGVQD (reference sequence). The CDR3 DNA sequence: TGCGCCAGCAGTGACCCAACGAGGGAGACCCAGTACTTC. Translated: CASSDPTRETQYF.

The rearrangement uses TRBV10-3 and TRBJ1-4; weak D call: TRBD1 (5 bases). The CDR3 has 15 residues. The V end was cut by 0 bases, the J end by 8 bases, with 13 bases between. CDR1 is ENHRY, CDR2 SYGVKD, per germline. The CDR3 reads CAISESGGRSEKLFF. The CDR3 bases are TGTGCCATCAGTGAGTCGGGGGGGAGATCCGAAAAACTGTTTTTT.

The chain combines TRBV29-1 with TRBJ2-1; 8 bases agree with TRBD1. Germline CDR1 reads SQVTM; CDR2 reads ANQGSEA. The CDR3 is 16 residues long. V was clipped by 7 bases and J by 0 bases; unmatched bases: 11. This chain's CDR3 is CSALTWGQASYNEQFF. The CDR3 DNA sequence: TGCAGCGCCCTGACATGGGGACAGGCCTCCTACAATGAGCAGTTCTTC.

V and J are TRBV6-6 and TRBJ2-3; no definite D call. Looked up from germline, CDR1 is MNHNY and CDR2 is SVGAGI (reference sequence). The V end lost 6 bases, the J end lost 4 bases, and 8 bases lay between the germline ends. This CDR3 region has 12 residues. CDR3 coding DNA: TGTGCCAGCAGCGCGACTTCAGATACGCAGTATTTT. Amino acids: CASSATSDTQYF.

CDR3 nucleotide sequence: TGTGCCAGCAGCCATGGGACTCACTATGGCTACACCTTC. It encodes CASSHGTHYGYTF. V and J are TRBV11-2 and TRBJ1-2; a possible D gene is TRBD1 (5 bases). CDR3 length: 13 residues. Trimming stripped 5 bases from V and 3 bases from J, with 10 bases between. The germline CDR1 and CDR2 sequences are SGHAT and FQNNGV. Drawing the rest from reference TRBV11-2 and TRBJ1-2, the complete variable domain is EAGVAQSPRYKIIEKRQSVAFWCNPISGHATLYWYQQILGQGPKLLIQFQNNGVVDDSQLPKDRFSAERLKGVDSTLKIQPAKLEDSAVYLCASSHGTHYGYTFGSGTRLTVV.

The chain links TRBV2 to TRBJ1-4; D is uncertain. CDR1 is SNHLY, CDR2 FYNNEI, per germline. CDR3 length: 14 residues. Trimming left V 8 bases short and J 2 bases short, with 12 bases between. The CDR3 nucleotides read TGTGCCAGCTTTGAGGGCTCCACTAATGAAAAACTGTTTTTT. Translating gives CASFEGSTNEKLFF.

This clone was detected only once. The rearrangement joins TRBV10-3 to TRBJ1-2; D perhaps matches TRBD1 (6 bases). V was trimmed by 8 bases and J by 4 bases, leaving 14 bases between them. The CDR3 covers 13 residues. From germline, CDR1 is ENHRY and CDR2 SYGVKD. The DNA for the CDR3 is TGTGCCATCCTAGGACAGTGGGCCTATGGCTACACCTTC. The encoded protein is CAILGQWAYGYTF.

This sequence joins TRBV4-3 and TRBJ2-2; 11 bases fit TRBD2. V lost 4 bases and J lost 0; bases outside the gene matches: 1. This CDR3 has 16 amino acids. Per the germline V gene, CDR1 is LGHNA and CDR2 is YSLEER. The CDR3 DNA reads as TGCGCCAGCAGCCCACTAGCGGGGGCGAACACCGGGGAGCTGTTTTTT. Translating gives CASSPLAGANTGELFF.

The rearrangement uses TRBV19 and TRBJ1-6; maybe TRBD1 (5 bases). The V and J ends lost 3 bases and 10 bases respectively, with 16 bases between them. The CDR3 has 15 residues. Germline V gene lookup returns CDR1 LNHDA and CDR2 SQIVND (reference sequence). The CDR3 coding sequence is TGTGCCAGTAGTATGGACGGGCAGGGTATCTCACCCCTCCACTTT. This sequence encodes CASSMDGQGISPLHF.